This T cell receptor (beta chain) was found in a study of blood T cell repertoires in COVID-19. As for the study in general: From the United States, Italy and Spain came samples of acute and convalescent COVID-19. From T cells, B-cell-depleted T cells, or PBMCs came the material, which was cDNA or gDNA.

In the original workflow: Quantification of nucleated cells was approximated via reference gene primer amplification. Here immunoSEQ multiplex PCR was the method, and the copy in TCRdb shows in-frame clones only, minus some. The V and J calls and clone size come from that table; D and trimming were worked out from the DNA. Of roughly 68,000 clones listed, approximately 85% were seen once; the top ten hold around 23%. Trimming removed 3 bases at V and 7 bases at J, with 13 bases between. Germline CDR1 MNHNS, CDR2 SASEGT. The CDR3 sequence is 14 residues long. The TCR comes from a man in his fifties or sixties with acute or convalescent COVID-19. The source material was peripheral blood. V and J are TRBV6-1 and TRBJ2-1; weak D call: TRBD2 (5 bases). The CDR3 nucleotides read TGTGCCAGCAGTGAGGTCGGGGTGGGGAATGAGCAGTTCTTC. This encodes CASSEVGVGNEQFF.